The 27 T cell receptor beta chains below were found in one sample sequenced in a study of CD8 T cells in cerebrospinal fluid in Alzheimer's disease. TCRdb re-called the 10x single-cell sequencing reads and gives one entry per CDR3 protein, without DNA. Its table lists about 1,400 distinct CDR3 sequences. Sequenced sample: cerebrospinal fluid. These receptors all come from a human donor with mild cognitive impairment.

Its frequency marks this clonotype as medium-sized. This chain links TRBV20-1 with TRBJ2-3; TCRdb picks TRBD1, but there is no DNA to check that call. The CDR3 covers 15 residues. Germline V gene data show CDR1 as DFQATT and CDR2 as SNEGSKA (reference sequence). The CDR3 region is CSASWGLIKTDTQYF.

This clonotype is medium-sized (0.01 to 0.1%) by frequency. The CDR3 sequence: CASSFRTVDYNEQFF. This sequence joins TRBV5-5 and TRBJ2-1. The CDR3 is 15 amino acids. Germline assignment: CDR1 SGHKS and CDR2 YYEKEE (reference sequence).

This clonotype is medium-sized (0.01 to 0.1%) by frequency. The chain carries TRBV27 and TRBJ2-1; lacking DNA, the TRBD1 call made by TCRdb goes unchecked. Germline CDR1 MNHEY, CDR2 SMNVEV (reference sequence). The length of the CDR3 is 15 residues. The CDR3 sequence: CASRRGASSYNEQFF.

By frequency, this clonotype registers large. The chain links TRBV7-8 to TRBJ1-2; TCRdb picks TRBD1, but there is no DNA to check that call. The V gene's germline CDR1 is SGHVS and CDR2 FQNEAQ. This CDR3 comprises 13 residues. CDR3 protein: CASSAGRDRGYTF.

This clonotype shows up as large by frequency. The chain joins TRBV7-9 to TRBJ1-4. The CDR3 sequence is 15 residues long. CDR1 and CDR2 (germline): SEHNR, FQNEAQ (reference sequence). The CDR3 reads CASSTGLATNEKLFF.

This clonotype is identified as medium-sized (0.01 to 0.1%) from frequency. This sequence joins TRBV7-2 and TRBJ2-3; TCRdb indicates TRBD1, and absent DNA this call remains unverified. The CDR3 runs to 14 residues. Looked up from germline, CDR1 is SGHTA and CDR2 is FQGNSA. This CDR3 is CASSPDRGRRTQYF. Using reference TRBV7-2 and TRBJ2-3 for the parts outside the CDR3, the full variable domain is GAGVSQSPSNKVTEKGKDVELRCDPISGHTALYWYRQSLGQGLEFLIYFQGNSAPDKSGLPSDRFSAERTGGSVSTLTIQRTQQEDSAVYLCASSPDRGRRTQYFGPGTRLTVL.

This clonotype registers large by frequency. This chain uses TRBV7-2 with TRBJ1-2. This CDR3 contains 15 residues. CDR1 is SGHTA and CDR2 is FQGNSA in the germline V gene. CDR3 sequence reads: CASRLHAALGYGYTF.

This clonotype registers large by frequency. The J gene is TRBJ2-5, the V gene TRBV3-1. Germline loops: CDR1 LGHDT, CDR2 YNNKEL (reference sequence). The CDR3 has 11 amino acids. The CDR3 protein is CASSQVETQYF.

Judged by frequency, this clonotype is large. This chain joins TRBV20-1 and TRBJ1-5. The CDR3 is made up of 14 amino acids. Germline assignment: CDR1 DFQATT and CDR2 SNEGSKA (reference sequence). The CDR3 sequence: CSATVPDFTQPQHF.

The chain joins TRBV6-4 to TRBJ2-3. The V gene's germline CDR1 is MRHNA and CDR2 SNTAGT. The CDR3 runs to 13 residues. CDR3 sequence: CASSVDHQDTQYF.

This clonotype is medium-sized by frequency. The chain recombines TRBV12-3 or TRBV12-4 with TRBJ2-5; the D call from TCRdb, TRBD1, cannot be confirmed without DNA. The CDR3 totals 16 residues. CDR3 protein: CASSSLPWGQGQTQYF.

By frequency, this clonotype registers medium-sized (0.01 to 0.1%). The chain uses TRBV10-3 and TRBJ2-5. The CDR3 extends over 13 amino acids. The germline CDR1 and CDR2 sequences are ENHRY and SYGVKD. CDR3 loop: CATSTQKQETQYF.

According to its frequency, this clonotype is large. The CDR3 is CASSLVQGSNQPQHF. The chain recombines TRBV7-2 with TRBJ1-5; there is no DNA to check the TCRdb D call of TRBD1. Germline-derived CDR1 and CDR2 are SGHTA and FQGNSA. This CDR3 spans 15 amino acids.

This clonotype counts as medium-sized by frequency. This chain connects TRBV7-9 to TRBJ1-6; TCRdb's D call of TRBD1 is untestable without DNA. Germline CDR1 reads SEHNR; CDR2 reads FQNEAQ (reference sequence). The CDR3 extends over 12 amino acids. Here the CDR3 reads CASSLGVSPLHF.

Measured by frequency, this clonotype is medium-sized (0.01 to 0.1%). The genes are TRBV12-3 or TRBV12-4 and TRBJ1-2; there is no DNA to check the TCRdb D call of TRBD1. This CDR3 has 13 amino acids. CDR3 loop: CATDLEGGHGYTF.

V and J are TRBV27 and TRBJ1-6; there is no DNA to check the TCRdb D call of TRBD1. The CDR3 sequence is 18 residues long. The germline CDR1 and CDR2 sequences are MNHEY and SMNVEV (reference sequence). CDR3 loop: CATTDAGTGLLDNSPLHF.

This clonotype is classed as medium-sized by frequency. The J gene is TRBJ2-2, the V gene TRBV7-2; the TRBD1 assignment by TCRdb is unverifiable without DNA. The CDR3 sequence is 14 residues long. Germline V CDR1 and CDR2: SGHTA, FQGNSA. CDR3 sequence reads: CASSPGGTGGQLFF.

According to its frequency, this clonotype is medium-sized. The CDR3 region is CASSPRQGADDQPQHF. The chain combines TRBV7-8 with TRBJ1-5; TCRdb designates TRBD1, a call that cannot be tested without DNA. CDR3 length equals 16 residues. From germline, CDR1 is SGHVS and CDR2 FQNEAQ.

Judged by frequency, this clonotype is medium-sized. V gene TRBV29-1 combines with J gene TRBJ2-1; TCRdb designates TRBD1, a call that cannot be tested without DNA. Germline V gene data show CDR1 as SQVTM and CDR2 as ANQGSEA. This CDR3 has 16 amino acids. The CDR3 protein is CSVEEGGGDTYNEQFF.

Frequency places this clonotype as large. The chain joins TRBV4-2 to TRBJ2-7; the D call from TCRdb, TRBD2, cannot be confirmed without DNA. This CDR3 spans 17 amino acids. Germline values: CDR1 LGHNA, CDR2 YNFKEQ. CDR3: CASSQEIAGAGSSEQYF.

In terms of frequency, this clonotype is medium-sized (0.01 to 0.1%). The chain recombines TRBV3-1 with TRBJ1-2; no DNA is available, so the TRBD1 call from TCRdb remains unchecked. CDR1 is LGHDT, CDR2 YNNKEL, per germline (reference sequence). This CDR3 is built from 12 residues. CDR3 in amino acids: CASTRGDRGYTF.

Its frequency marks this clonotype as medium-sized. V and J are TRBV19 and TRBJ1-5; TCRdb outputs TRBD1, but without DNA this stays unchecked. The CDR3 totals 16 residues. Germline V gives CDR1 LNHDA, CDR2 SQIVND (reference sequence). The CDR3 here is CASSIAGEGGGQPQHF.

According to its frequency, this clonotype is large. V and J are TRBV7-8 and TRBJ2-5. The CDR3 length is 15 residues. From germline, CDR1 is SGHVS and CDR2 FQNEAQ. The CDR3 protein is CASSSSGVRGETQYF.

The chain recombines TRBV18 with TRBJ2-5. Germline assignment: CDR1 KGHSH and CDR2 LQKENI. The CDR3 is 13 residues long. The CDR3 sequence: CASSPPNQETQYF.

This clonotype is labeled medium-sized based on frequency. This chain connects TRBV2 to TRBJ1-1; checking the TCRdb D call of TRBD1 is not possible without DNA. Germline CDR1 SNHLY, CDR2 FYNNEI. This CDR3 has 13 residues. CDR3 loop: CASTETGGLEAFF.

This clonotype is labeled medium-sized based on frequency. The genes are TRBV2 and TRBJ2-1; TCRdb designates TRBD1, a call that cannot be tested without DNA. The CDR3 runs to 14 residues. CDR1 SNHLY and CDR2 FYNNEI come from the germline V gene. The CDR3 sequence: CATDAGGARNEQFF.

This clonotype shows up as medium-sized (0.01 to 0.1%) by frequency. The chain recombines TRBV27 with TRBJ1-1; TCRdb calls TRBD1, which cannot be checked without DNA. The CDR3 spans 13 residues. CDR1 and CDR2 (germline): MNHEY, SMNVEV (reference sequence). This CDR3 reads CASRTTGFTEAFF.